This entry features one TCR beta chain sequence. Antigen unknown. Assay: immunoSEQ multiplex PCR; the TCRdb copy retains only in-frame clones and omits some. This sample has about 91,000 clones, with roughly 89% found just once. The sample is drawn from a study of T cells in localized non-small cell lung cancer. Findings and caveats of the study: Heterogeneity cannot be ruled out, as sequencing used one tumor region only. Longer overall survival was seen with higher T cell density measured in blood.

Per the germline V gene, CDR1 is MDHEN and CDR2 is SYDVKM. The CDR3 has 15 amino acids. V was trimmed by 7 bases and J by 3 bases, leaving 16 bases between them. This sequence originates from a man aged 35 to 70 with stage I squamous cell lung carcinoma. The sample in question was peripheral blood, obtained before any cancer treatment. The chain is built from TRBV28 and TRBJ1-3; D possibly corresponds to TRBD1 (6 bases). CDR3 loop: CASTSGDLDGNTIYF. CDR3 DNA: TGTGCCAGCACCTCAGGGGATTTGGATGGAAACACCATATATTTT. Full variable domain (outside the CDR3, taken from reference TRBV28 and TRBJ1-3): DVKVTQSSRYLVKRTGEKVFLECVQDMDHENMFWYRQDPGLGLRLIYFSYDVKMKEKGDIPEGYSVSREKKERFSLILESASTNQTSMYLCASTSGDLDGNTIYFGEGSWLTVV.